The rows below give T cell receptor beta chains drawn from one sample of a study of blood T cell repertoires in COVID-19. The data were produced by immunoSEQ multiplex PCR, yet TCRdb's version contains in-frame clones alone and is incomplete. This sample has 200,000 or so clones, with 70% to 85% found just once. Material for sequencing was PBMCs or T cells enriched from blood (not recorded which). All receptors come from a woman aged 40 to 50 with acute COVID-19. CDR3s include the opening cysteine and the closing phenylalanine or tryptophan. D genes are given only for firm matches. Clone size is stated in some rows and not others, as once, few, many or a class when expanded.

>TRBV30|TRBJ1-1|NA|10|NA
TGTGCCTGGAGCCGGGGTGAAGCTTTCTTT
CAWSRGEAFF
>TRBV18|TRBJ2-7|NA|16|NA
TGTGCCAGCTCACCACAAGCAGATCCTAGCTCCTACGGGCAGTACTTC
CASSPQADPSSYGQYF
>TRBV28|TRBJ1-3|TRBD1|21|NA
TGTGCCAGCAGTTTATATACCAACCCCGGGACAGGGAGATTCTCTGGAAACACCATATATTTT
CASSLYTNPGTGRFSGNTIYF
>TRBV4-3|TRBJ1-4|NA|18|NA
TGCGCCAGCAGCCAAGATCTCAGCAGGGGAGAATCTAATGAAAAACTGTTTTTT
CASSQDLSRGESNEKLFF
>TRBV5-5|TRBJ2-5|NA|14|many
TGTGCCAGCAGCTCCATGCAGGGGACCAAGACCCAGTACTTC
CASSSMQGTKTQYF
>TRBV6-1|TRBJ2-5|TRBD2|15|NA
TGTGCCAGCAGTGAAGCGGCGGGGGGTCTAGAGACCCAGTACTTC
CASSEAAGGLETQYF
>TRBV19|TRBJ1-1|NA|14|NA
TGTGCCAGTAGTCCCACCAGGAAGAACACTGAAGCTTTCTTT
CASSPTRKNTEAFF
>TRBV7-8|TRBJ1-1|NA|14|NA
TGTGCCAGCAGCTCCCGGTCCCGGGTCACTGAAGCTTTCTTT
CASSSRSRVTEAFF
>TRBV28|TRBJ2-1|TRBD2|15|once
TGTGCCAGCAGTTCACCAAGCGGGAGGGCCCGCGAGCAGTTCTTC
CASSSPSGRAREQFF
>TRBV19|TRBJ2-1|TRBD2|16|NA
TGTGCCACAACCCCTTGGGAGGGCCAGAACTACAATGAGCAGTTCTTC
CATTPWEGQNYNEQFF
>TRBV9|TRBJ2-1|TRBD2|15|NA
TGTGCCAGCAGCAGGACTAGCGGGAGTCCCGCAGGGCAGTTCTTC
CASSRTSGSPAGQFF
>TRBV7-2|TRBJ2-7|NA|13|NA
TGTGCCAGCAGCTTTGGGCTTACCTACGAGCAGTACTTC
CASSFGLTYEQYF
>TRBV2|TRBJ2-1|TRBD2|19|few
TGTGCCAGCAGTGATCCCGGGACTAGCGGGAAACAGTCCTACAATGAGCAGTTCTTC
CASSDPGTSGKQSYNEQFF
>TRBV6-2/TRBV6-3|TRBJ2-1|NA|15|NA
TGTGCCAGCAGTTACATCGGGATTAATTACAATGAGCAGTTCTTC
CASSYIGINYNEQFF
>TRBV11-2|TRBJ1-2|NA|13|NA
TGTGCCAGCAGCTCCCGGGGGTACTATGGCTACACCTTC
CASSSRGYYGYTF
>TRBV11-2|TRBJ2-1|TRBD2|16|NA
TGTGCCAGCAGGGAAAAGGAGACCCTCGGGAGGAATGAGCAGTTCTTC
CASREKETLGRNEQFF
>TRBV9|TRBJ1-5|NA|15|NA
TGTGCCAGCAGCCCCAGGGAGGGCCCCCATCAGCCCCAGCATTTT
CASSPREGPHQPQHF
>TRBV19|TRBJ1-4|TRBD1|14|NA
TGTGCCAGTAGTCTGGACAGGGGGCGTGAAAAACTGTTTTTT
CASSLDRGREKLFF
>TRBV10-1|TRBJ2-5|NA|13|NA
TGCGCCAGCAGTGATCGGGGGCAAGAGACCCAGTACTTC
CASSDRGQETQYF
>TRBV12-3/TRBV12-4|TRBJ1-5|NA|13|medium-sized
TGTGCCAGCAGTCAACAGGGATCGCAGCCCCAGCATTTT
CASSQQGSQPQHF
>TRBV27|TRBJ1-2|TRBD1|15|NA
TGTGCCAGCAGTGTCTACCCGGGACAGGCCTATGGCTACACCTTC
CASSVYPGQAYGYTF
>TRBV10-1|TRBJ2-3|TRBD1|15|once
TGCGCCAGCAGTGACGGGACAGTTAGCACAGATACGCAGTATTTT
CASSDGTVSTDTQYF
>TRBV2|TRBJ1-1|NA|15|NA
TGTGCCAGCAGTGAAGCAGGGGCCTTGGACACTGAAGCTTTCTTT
CASSEAGALDTEAFF
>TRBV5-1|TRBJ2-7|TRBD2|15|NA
TGCGCCAGCAGCCTAGCGGGGGGCCTCCGGGACGAGCAGTACTTC
CASSLAGGLRDEQYF
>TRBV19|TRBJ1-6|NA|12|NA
TGTGCCAGTAACAGGGTTAATTCACCCCTCCACTTT
CASNRVNSPLHF
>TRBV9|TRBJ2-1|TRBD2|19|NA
TGTGCCAGCAGCGTAGGACGGACTAGCGGGGGGTCAAGGTGGAATGAGCAGTTCTTC
CASSVGRTSGGSRWNEQFF
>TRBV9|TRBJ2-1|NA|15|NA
TGTGCCAGCAGCCTGGACGGGAGCTCCTACAATGAGCAGTTCTTC
CASSLDGSSYNEQFF
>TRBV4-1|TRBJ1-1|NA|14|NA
TGCGCCAGCAGCCTTGGTCGGGGGAACACTGAAGCTTTCTTT
CASSLGRGNTEAFF
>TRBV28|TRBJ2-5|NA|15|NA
TGTGCCAGCAGTTTTGGCGGAGAGATTGACGAGACCCAGTACTTC
CASSFGGEIDETQYF
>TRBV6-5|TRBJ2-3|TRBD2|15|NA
TGTGCCAGCAGTAACGTAGCGGGGAGCACAGATACGCAGTATTTT
CASSNVAGSTDTQYF
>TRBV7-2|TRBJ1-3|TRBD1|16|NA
TGTGCCAGCAGCTCGTGGGGACAGTCCTCTGGAAACACCATATATTTT
CASSSWGQSSGNTIYF
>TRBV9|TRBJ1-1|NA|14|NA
TGTGCCAGCAGGCCCGGGGAGGGAAGCACTGAAGCTTTCTTT
CASRPGEGSTEAFF
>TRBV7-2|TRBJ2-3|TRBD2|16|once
TGTGCCAGCAGCTTACTTAGCGGGAGAAGCACAGATACGCAGTATTTT
CASSLLSGRSTDTQYF
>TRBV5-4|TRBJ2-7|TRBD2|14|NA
TGTGCCACCCACCAGGGGCTAGCGGGGGGGGAGCAGTACTTC
CATHQGLAGGEQYF
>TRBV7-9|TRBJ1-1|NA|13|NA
TGTGCCAGCAGCTTAGACATGAACACTGAAGCTTTCTTT
CASSLDMNTEAFF
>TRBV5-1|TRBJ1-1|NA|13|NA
TGCGCCAGCAGCTTGAGGGGCTTGACTGAAGCTTTCTTT
CASSLRGLTEAFF
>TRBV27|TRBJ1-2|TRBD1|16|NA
TGTGCCAGCCGATTTGAGTACAGGGGGCTCGGGTATGGCTACACCTTC
CASRFEYRGLGYGYTF
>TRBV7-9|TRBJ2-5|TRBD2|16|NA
TGTGCCAGCAGCTCACCCCTAGCGGGGGGGCTTGAGACCCAGTACTTC
CASSSPLAGGLETQYF